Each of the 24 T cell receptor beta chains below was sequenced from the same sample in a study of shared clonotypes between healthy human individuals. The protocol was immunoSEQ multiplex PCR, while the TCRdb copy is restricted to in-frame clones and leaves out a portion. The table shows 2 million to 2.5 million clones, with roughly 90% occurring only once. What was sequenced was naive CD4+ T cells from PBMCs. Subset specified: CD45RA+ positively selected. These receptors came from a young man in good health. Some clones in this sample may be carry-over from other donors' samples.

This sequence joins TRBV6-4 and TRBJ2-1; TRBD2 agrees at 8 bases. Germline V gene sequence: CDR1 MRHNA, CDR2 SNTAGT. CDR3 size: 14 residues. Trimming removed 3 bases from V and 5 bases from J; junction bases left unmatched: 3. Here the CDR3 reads CASSESSGHNEQFF. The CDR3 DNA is TGTGCCAGCAGTGAGTCTAGCGGGCACAATGAGCAGTTCTTC.

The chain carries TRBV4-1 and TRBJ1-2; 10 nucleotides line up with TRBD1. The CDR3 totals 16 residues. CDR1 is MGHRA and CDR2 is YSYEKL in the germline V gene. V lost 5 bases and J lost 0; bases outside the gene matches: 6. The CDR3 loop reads CASSTGTGATNYGYTF. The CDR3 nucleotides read TGCGCCAGCAGCACCGGGACAGGGGCCACTAACTATGGCTACACCTTC.

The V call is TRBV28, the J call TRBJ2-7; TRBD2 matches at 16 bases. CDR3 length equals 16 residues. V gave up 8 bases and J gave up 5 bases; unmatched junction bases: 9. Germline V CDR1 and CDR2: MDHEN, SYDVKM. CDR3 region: CASQGTSGRALNEQYF. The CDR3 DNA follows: TGTGCCAGCCAGGGGACTAGCGGGAGGGCCTTGAACGAGCAGTACTTC.

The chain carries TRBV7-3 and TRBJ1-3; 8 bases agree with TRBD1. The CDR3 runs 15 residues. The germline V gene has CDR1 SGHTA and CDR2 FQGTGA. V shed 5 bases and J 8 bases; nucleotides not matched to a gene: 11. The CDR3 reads CASSPTGQGSHTIYF. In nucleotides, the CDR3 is TGTGCCAGCAGCCCGACCGGACAGGGATCGCACACCATATATTTT.

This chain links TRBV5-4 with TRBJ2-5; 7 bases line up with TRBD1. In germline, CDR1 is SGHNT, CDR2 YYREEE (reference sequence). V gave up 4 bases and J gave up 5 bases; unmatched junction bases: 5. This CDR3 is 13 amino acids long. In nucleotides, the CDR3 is TGTGCCAGCAGCCCCACAGGGGCGGAGACCCAGTACTTC. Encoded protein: CASSPTGAETQYF.

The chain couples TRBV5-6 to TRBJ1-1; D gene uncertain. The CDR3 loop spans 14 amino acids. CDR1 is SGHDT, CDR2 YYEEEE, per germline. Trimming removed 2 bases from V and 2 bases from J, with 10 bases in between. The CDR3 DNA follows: TGTGCCAGCAGCTTTGGTGTTCAAAACACTGAAGCTTTCTTT. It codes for CASSFGVQNTEAFF.

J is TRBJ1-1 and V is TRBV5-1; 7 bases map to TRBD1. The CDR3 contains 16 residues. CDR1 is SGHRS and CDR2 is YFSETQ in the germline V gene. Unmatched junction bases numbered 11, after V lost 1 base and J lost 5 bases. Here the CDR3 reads CASSLRQGEGSTEAFF. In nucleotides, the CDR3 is TGCGCCAGCAGCTTGAGGCAGGGGGAGGGCTCGACTGAAGCTTTCTTT.

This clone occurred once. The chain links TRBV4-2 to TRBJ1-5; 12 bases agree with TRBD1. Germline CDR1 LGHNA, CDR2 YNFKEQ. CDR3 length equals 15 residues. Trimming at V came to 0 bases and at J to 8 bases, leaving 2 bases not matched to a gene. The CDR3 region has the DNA TGTGCCAGCAGCCAAGACGGGACAGGGGGCGAGCCCCAGCATTTT. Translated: CASSQDGTGGEPQHF.

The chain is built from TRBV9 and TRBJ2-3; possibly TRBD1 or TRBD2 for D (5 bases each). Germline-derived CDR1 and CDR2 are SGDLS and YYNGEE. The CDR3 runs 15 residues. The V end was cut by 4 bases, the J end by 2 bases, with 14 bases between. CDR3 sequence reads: CASSHYEGTTDTQYF. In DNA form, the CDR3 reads TGTGCCAGCAGCCATTATGAGGGGACCACAGATACGCAGTATTTT.

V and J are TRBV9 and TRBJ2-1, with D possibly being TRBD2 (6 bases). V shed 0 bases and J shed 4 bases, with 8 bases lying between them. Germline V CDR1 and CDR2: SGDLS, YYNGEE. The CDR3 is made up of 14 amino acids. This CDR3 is CASSVEAGYNEQFF. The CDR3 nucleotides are TGTGCCAGCAGCGTAGAGGCGGGGTACAATGAGCAGTTCTTC.

The CDR3: CASSKGLVGDQPQHF. The CDR3 DNA reads as TGTGCCAGCAGCAAGGGCCTCGTGGGGGATCAGCCCCAGCATTTT. The genes are TRBV5-8 and TRBJ1-5; D might be TRBD1 (5 bases). The CDR3 sequence is 15 residues long. V was pared by 4 bases and J by 5 bases, with 16 bases between. CDR1 is SGHTS, CDR2 YDEGEE, per germline. Full variable domain (remainder filled in from reference TRBV5-8 and TRBJ1-5): EAGVTQSPTHLIKTRGQQATLRCSPISGHTSVYWYQQALGLGLQFLLWYDEGEERNRGNFPPRFSGRQFPNYSSELNVNALELEDSALYLCASSKGLVGDQPQHFGDGTRLSIL.

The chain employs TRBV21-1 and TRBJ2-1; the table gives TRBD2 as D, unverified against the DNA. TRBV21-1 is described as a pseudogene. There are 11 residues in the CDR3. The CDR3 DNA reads TGTGCCAGCAGCACTCACAATGAGCAGTTCTTC. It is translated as CASSTHNEQFF.

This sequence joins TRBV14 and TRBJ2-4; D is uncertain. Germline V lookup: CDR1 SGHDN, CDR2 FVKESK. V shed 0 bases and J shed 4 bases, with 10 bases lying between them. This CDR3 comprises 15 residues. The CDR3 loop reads CASSQDVSGKNIQYF. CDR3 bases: TGTGCCAGCAGCCAAGATGTGAGTGGGAAAAACATTCAGTACTTC. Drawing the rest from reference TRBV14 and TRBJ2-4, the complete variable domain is EAGVTQFPSHSVIEKGQTVTLRCDPISGHDNLYWYRRVMGKEIKFLLHFVKESKQDESGMPNNRFLAERTGGTYSTLKVQPAELEDSGVYFCASSQDVSGKNIQYFGAGTRLSVL.

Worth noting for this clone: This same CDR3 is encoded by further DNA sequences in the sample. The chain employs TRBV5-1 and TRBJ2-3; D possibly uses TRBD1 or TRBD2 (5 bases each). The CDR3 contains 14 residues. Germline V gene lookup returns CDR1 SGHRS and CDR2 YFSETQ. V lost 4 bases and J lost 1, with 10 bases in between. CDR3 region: CASSLGPGTDTQYF. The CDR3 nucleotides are TGCGCCAGCAGCCTGGGACCGGGCACAGATACGCAGTATTTT.

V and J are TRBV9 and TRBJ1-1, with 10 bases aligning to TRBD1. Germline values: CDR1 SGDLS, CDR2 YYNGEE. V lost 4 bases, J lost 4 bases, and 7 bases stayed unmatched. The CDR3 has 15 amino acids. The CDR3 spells CASSPRGQGSTEAFF. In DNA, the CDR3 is TGTGCCAGCAGCCCCAGGGGACAGGGGTCCACTGAAGCTTTCTTT. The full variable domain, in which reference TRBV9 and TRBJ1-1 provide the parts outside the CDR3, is DSGVTQTPKHLITATGQRVTLRCSPRSGDLSVYWYQQSLDQGLQFLIQYYNGEERAKGNILERFSAQQFPDLHSELNLSSLELGDSALYFCASSPRGQGSTEAFFGQGTRLTVV.

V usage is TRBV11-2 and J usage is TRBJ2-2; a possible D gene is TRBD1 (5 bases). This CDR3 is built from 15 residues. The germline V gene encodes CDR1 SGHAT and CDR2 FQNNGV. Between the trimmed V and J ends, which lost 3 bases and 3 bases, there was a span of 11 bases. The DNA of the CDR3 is TGTGCCAGCAGCTTGGGCCCCAGGGACACCGGGGAGCTGTTTTTT. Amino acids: CASSLGPRDTGELFF.

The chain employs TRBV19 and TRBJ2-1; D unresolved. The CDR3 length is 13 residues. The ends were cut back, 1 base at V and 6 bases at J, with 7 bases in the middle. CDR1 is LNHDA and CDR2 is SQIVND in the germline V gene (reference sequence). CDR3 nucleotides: TGTGCCAGTAGTATAGGTCCTTCCAATGAGCAGTTCTTC. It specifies CASSIGPSNEQFF.

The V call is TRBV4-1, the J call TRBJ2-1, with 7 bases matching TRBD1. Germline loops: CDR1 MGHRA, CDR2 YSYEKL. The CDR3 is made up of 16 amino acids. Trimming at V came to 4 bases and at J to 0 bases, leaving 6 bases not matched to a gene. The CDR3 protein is CASSPGQRSSYNEQFF. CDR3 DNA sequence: TGCGCCAGCAGCCCGGGACAGAGGAGCTCCTACAATGAGCAGTTCTTC.

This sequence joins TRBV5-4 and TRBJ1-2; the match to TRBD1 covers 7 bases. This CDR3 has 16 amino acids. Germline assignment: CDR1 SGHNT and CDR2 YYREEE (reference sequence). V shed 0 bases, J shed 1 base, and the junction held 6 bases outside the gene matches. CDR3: CASSLDPDRINYGYTF. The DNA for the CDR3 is TGTGCCAGCAGCTTGGACCCGGACAGGATTAACTATGGCTACACCTTC.

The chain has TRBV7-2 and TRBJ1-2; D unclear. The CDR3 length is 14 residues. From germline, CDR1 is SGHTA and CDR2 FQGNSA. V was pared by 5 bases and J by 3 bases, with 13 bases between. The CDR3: CASSGRGVDYGYTF. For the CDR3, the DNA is TGTGCCAGCAGCGGCCGTGGAGTGGACTATGGCTACACCTTC. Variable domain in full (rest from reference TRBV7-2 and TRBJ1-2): GAGVSQSPSNKVTEKGKDVELRCDPISGHTALYWYRQSLGQGLEFLIYFQGNSAPDKSGLPSDRFSAERTGGSVSTLTIQRTQQEDSAVYLCASSGRGVDYGYTFGSGTRLTVV.

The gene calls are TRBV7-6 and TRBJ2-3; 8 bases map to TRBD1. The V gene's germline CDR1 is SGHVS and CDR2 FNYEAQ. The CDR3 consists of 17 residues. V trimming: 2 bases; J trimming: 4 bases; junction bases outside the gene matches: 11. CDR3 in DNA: TGTGCCAGCAGCTTACAGGGGGCGCAGTGGTTGGCAGATACGCAGTATTTT. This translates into CASSLQGAQWLADTQYF.

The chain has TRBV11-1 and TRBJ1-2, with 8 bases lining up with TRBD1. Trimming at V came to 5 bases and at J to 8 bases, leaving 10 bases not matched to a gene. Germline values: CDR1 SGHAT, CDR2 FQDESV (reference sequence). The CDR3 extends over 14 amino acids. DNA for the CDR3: TGTGCCAGCAGCGGAAGGGACAGGAGTGGCGGCTACACCTTC. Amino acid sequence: CASSGRDRSGGYTF.

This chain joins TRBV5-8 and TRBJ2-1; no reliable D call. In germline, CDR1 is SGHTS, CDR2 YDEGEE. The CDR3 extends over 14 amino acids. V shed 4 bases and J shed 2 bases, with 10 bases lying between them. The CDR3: CASSPGGPYNEQFF. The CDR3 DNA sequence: TGTGCCAGCAGCCCGGGTGGGCCCTACAATGAGCAGTTCTTC.

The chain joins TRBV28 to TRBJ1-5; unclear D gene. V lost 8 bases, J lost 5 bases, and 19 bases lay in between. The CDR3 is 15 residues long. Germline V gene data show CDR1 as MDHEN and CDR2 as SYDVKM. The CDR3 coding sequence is TGTGCCAGCGGCGCCGGGCCTTCCCGCCATCAGCCCCAGCATTTT. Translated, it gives CASGAGPSRHQPQHF.